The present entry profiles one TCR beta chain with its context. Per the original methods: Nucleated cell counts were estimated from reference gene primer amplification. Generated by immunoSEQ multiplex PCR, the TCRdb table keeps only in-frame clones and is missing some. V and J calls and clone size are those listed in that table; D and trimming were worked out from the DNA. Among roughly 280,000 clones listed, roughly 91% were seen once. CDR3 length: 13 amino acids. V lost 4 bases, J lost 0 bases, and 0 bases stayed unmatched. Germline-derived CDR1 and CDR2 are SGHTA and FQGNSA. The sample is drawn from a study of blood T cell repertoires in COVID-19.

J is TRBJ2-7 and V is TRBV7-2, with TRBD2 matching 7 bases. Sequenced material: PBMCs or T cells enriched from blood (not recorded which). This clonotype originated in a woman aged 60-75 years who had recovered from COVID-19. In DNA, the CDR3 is TGTGCCAGCAGCTCTAGCGGCTCCTACGAGCAGTACTTC. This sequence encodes CASSSSGSYEQYF.